This T cell receptor (beta chain) emerged from a study of cytomegalovirus exposure and HLA in healthy donors. A 120-subject validation cohort, separate from the approximately 720-subject first cohort, supplied the donors. Profiled with immunoSEQ multiplex PCR; TCRdb holds only in-frame clones, not every one. The sample carries hundreds of thousands of clones, 86% recorded once. In the case of this clone: Its cognate antigen is unknown.

Whole-study results and caveats: In vitro assays verified that a few CMV-associated chains recognized CMV antigens specifically.

The CDR3 sequence is 14 residues long. The trim removed 8 bases at V and 0 bases at J, leaving 6 bases unmatched. The V gene's germline CDR1 is MNHNS and CDR2 SASEGT. The sequence came from a woman under 30 in good health and CMV-seronegative. Specimen: PBMCs. The chain employs TRBV6-1 and TRBJ1-1; 7 bases are shared with TRBD1. The CDR3 DNA reads as TGTGCCAGCCGTAAGACAGGGCTGAACACTGAAGCTTTCTTT. This sequence encodes CASRKTGLNTEAFF.